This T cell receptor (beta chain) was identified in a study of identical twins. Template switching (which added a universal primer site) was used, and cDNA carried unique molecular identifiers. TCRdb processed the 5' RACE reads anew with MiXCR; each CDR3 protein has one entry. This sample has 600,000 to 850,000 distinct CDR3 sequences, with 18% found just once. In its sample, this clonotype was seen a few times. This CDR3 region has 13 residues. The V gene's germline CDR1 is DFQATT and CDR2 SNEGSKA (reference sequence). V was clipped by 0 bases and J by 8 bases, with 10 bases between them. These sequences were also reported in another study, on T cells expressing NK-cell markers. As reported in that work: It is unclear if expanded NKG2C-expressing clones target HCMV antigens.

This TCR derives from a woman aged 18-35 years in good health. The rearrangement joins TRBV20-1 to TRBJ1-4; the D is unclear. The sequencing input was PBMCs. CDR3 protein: CSARDLSVEKLFF. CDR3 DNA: TGCAGTGCTAGAGATCTTTCCGTAGAAAAACTGTTTTTT.